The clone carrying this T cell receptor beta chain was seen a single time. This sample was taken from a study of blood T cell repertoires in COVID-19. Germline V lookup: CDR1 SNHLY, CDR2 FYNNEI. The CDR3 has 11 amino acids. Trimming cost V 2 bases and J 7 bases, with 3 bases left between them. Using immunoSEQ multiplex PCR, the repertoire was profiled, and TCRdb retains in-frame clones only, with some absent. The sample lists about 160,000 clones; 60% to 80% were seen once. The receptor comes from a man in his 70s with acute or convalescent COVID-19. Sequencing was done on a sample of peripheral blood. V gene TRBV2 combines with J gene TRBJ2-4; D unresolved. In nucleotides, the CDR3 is TGTGCCAGCAGTGAACCGAACATTCAGTACTTC. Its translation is CASSEPNIQYF.